What follows is one T cell receptor beta chain and its context. Its antigen is not yet known. The sample holds no much larger clone one base away, and base qualities are not on file. TCRbeta CDR3 regions were amplified from genomic DNA using the immunoSEQ Assay, a bias-controlled multiplex PCR. In the original analysis: The number of nucleated cells in each sample was estimated from the amplification of reference gene primers within the assay. To quantify the absolute abundance of each unique TCRbeta CDR3 rearrangement, sequence reads were collapsed and filtered. For each sample, productive Simpson clonality was calculated by taking the square root of Simpson's diversity index across productive rearrangements. Not all clones reach the TCRdb copy of this immuneACCESS table, which keeps in-frame sequences only. Checked studies attribute under half of the gap to unresolved V genes and leave the rest unexplained. The DNA was the basis for D and trimming; V, J and clone size are from that table. The sample contains about 140,000 clones, about 86% of them found a single time. The ten largest clones take up more than 1.5% of the sample.

This specimen belongs to a study of blood T cell repertoires in COVID-19 (dated by TCRdb to 2018 to 2020). With respect to the entire study: Samples from collaborators originated in the United States, Italy and Spain and spanned both the acute and convalescent phases of COVID-19. The material from the prospective study consisted of cDNA or gDNA derived from T cells, B-cell-depleted T cells, or PBMCs. Sample metadata almost always included a de-identified subject ID, COVID-19 status, age in years and sex. The repertoires were released in a freely available public database meant as a resource for research on the immune response to SARS-CoV-2. The samples were drawn from the first 160 participants of the ongoing ImmuneRACE study and from 950 to 1,500 subjects provided by 6 global collaborators. Deeply sampled blood TCRbeta repertoires from subjects exposed to, actively infected with, or recovered from COVID-19 were included in the dataset. Where available, HLA class I and class II types were obtained from metadata supplied by the sample provider rather than from assay-based typing. Overall study outcomes, separate from this receptor: How much clinical and demographic metadata was included differed by source and by participant, and the metadata was provided uncurated.

The CDR3 contains 15 residues, cysteine and phenylalanine counted. CDR3 DNA is the only sequence kept; it has 45 bases, read in frame from the first base. As encoded in the germline V gene (reference sequence), CDR1 is LNHDA while CDR2 is SQIVND. Trimmed from V: 4 bases; trimmed from J: 4 bases; junction bases lacking a gene match: 7. Each collaborating institution followed its own protocols to collect whole blood in K2EDTA tubes. Collaborator samples were shipped for TCRbeta analysis as frozen whole blood, isolated PBMCs, or DNA extracted from either sample type. Input material: peripheral blood. The sequence derives from a woman aged 60-70 years with acute or convalescent COVID-19. In this chain, TRBV19 is recombined with TRBJ1-5, and TRBD1 aligns with 7 junction nucleotides. Read as DNA, the sequence is TGTGCCAGTAGTAATCTGGCAGGGGGGAATCAGCCCCAGCATTTT. It encodes CASSNLAGGNQPQHF.